Reported below is one TCR beta chain. This receptor's antigen is unknown. Qualities for individual bases were not recorded, and no much larger clone is one base off. V loses 0 bases of germline sequence and J loses 2 bases, and the interval between the two ends is 7 bases. From the cysteine up to the phenylalanine, the CDR3 has a length of 14 residues. Only the CDR3 DNA stays, 42 bases, in frame from base 1. The germline V gene provides CDR1 MNHEY and CDR2 SVGEGT. TCRbeta CDR3 regions were amplified from genomic DNA using the immunoSEQ Assay, a bias-controlled multiplex PCR. The paper's data handling went like this. The number of nucleated cells in each sample was estimated from the amplification of reference gene primers within the assay. Sequence reads were collapsed and filtered to measure the absolute abundance of every unique TCRbeta CDR3 rearrangement. For each sample, productive Simpson clonality was calculated by taking the square root of Simpson's diversity index across productive rearrangements. TCRdb carries this immuneACCESS record with in-frame sequences only. Its versions omit some clonotypes, under half of them owing to an unresolved V gene in the studies checked, with the rest unexplained. Clone size and the V and J calls come from that table; the DNA yielded D and trimming. Here the sample has roughly 18,000 clones; roughly 85% occur a single time. Together, the top ten hold around 64% of the sample.

Whole blood was collected in K2EDTA tubes by collaborating institutions according to the institutions' own protocols. Collaborator samples were shipped for TCRbeta analysis as frozen whole blood, isolated PBMCs, or DNA extracted from either sample type. This entry belongs to a study of blood T cell repertoires in COVID-19 (dated by TCRdb to 2020 to 2021). Background on the whole study: Samples covering the acute and convalescent phases of COVID-19 were provided by collaborators in the United States, Italy and Spain. Samples came from the ongoing ImmuneRACE study (first 160 participants) plus 1,254 subjects from 6 global collaborators. Nearly every sample came with metadata listing a de-identified subject ID, COVID-19 status, age in years and sex. Where HLA class I and class II types were available, the types were taken from metadata supplied by the sample provider, not from assay-based typing. The material from the prospective study consisted of cDNA or gDNA derived from T cells, B-cell-depleted T cells, or PBMCs. Deeply sampled blood TCRbeta repertoires from subjects exposed to, actively infected with, or recovered from COVID-19 were included in the dataset. The repertoires were released in a freely available public database intended as a resource for research on the immune response to SARS-CoV-2.

Study-wide conclusions, independent of this receptor: The quantity of clinical and demographic metadata differed by source and by participant and was supplied without curation.

Material: peripheral blood. The clonotype comes from a man at least 80 years old with acute or convalescent COVID-19. The chain is encoded by TRBV6-2 or TRBV6-3 joined to TRBJ1-1; the D gene lacks a confident call. The CDR3 has the sequence CASSYSGSNTEAFF. The DNA sequence follows: TGTGCCAGCAGTTACTCGGGCAGCAACACTGAAGCTTTCTTT.